The clone carrying this TCR beta chain appeared once. This record comes from a study of blood T cell repertoires in COVID-19. On the study more broadly: Specimens from acute and convalescent COVID-19 originated in the United States, Italy and Spain.

Donors of Cohort 3 who recovered were those that had two negative PCRs, clearance, or symptom resolution. The CDR3 is 13 amino acids. Trimming removed 3 bases from V and 2 bases from J, with 7 bases in between. Germline V gene lookup returns CDR1 MNHEY and CDR2 SMNVEV (reference sequence). Authors' processing steps: It was from reference gene primer amplification that nucleated cell counts were estimated. Clones were read by immunoSEQ multiplex PCR, and TCRdb kept only the in-frame ones, dropping some. V and J calls and clone size are those listed in that table; D and trimming were worked out from the DNA. The sample records around 300,000 clones, roughly 85% being singletons.

The clonotype comes from a woman aged 40 to 55 who had recovered from COVID-19. Sequencing used PBMCs or T cells enriched from blood (not recorded which). This sequence joins TRBV27 and TRBJ1-2; no clear D gene. In nucleotides, the CDR3 is TGTGCCAGCAGTTTGCGGGCCAACTATGGCTACACCTTC. This encodes CASSLRANYGYTF.